The entry that follows covers one T cell receptor (beta chain) sequence. Produced via immunoSEQ multiplex PCR; TCRdb's table is partial and in-frame only. The data show approximately 150,000 clones, 89% seen once. Trimming cost V 1 base and J 3 bases; bases outside gene matches: 2. The germline gives CDR1 MDHEN, CDR2 SYDVKM. The CDR3 has 15 residues. This sample stems from a study of T cells in localized non-small cell lung cancer. The rearrangement links TRBV28 to TRBJ1-2; 10 nucleotides align to TRBD1. The material was peripheral blood, obtained before any cancer treatment. The receptor was isolated from a female donor over 55 with stage I lung adenocarcinoma. CDR3 in amino acids: CASSLLGQGDYGYTF. The CDR3 coding sequence is TGTGCCAGCAGTTTATTAGGACAGGGGGACTATGGCTACACCTTC.